This T cell receptor (beta chain) was captured by sequencing in a study of Tregs in tolerant kidney transplant recipients. The repertoire was sequenced with immunoSEQ multiplex PCR; TCRdb's copy has only in-frame clones and lacks some. In the table there are 15,000 to 20,000 clones, under 70% of which are singletons. This clone occurred once. Antigen specificity is unknown. One end of the junction does not line up with germline, which may come from a read error. The CDR3 contains 14 residues. Per germline, CDR1 GTSNPN and CDR2 SVGIG (reference sequence). What was sequenced was Tregs from blood cultured with allogeneic cells. The chain carries TRBV30 and TRBJ1-2; D is possibly TRBD1 (5 bases). The source of this sequence is a human donor in good health. The DNA of the CDR3 is TGTGCCGGGAGTGGGGGGGGGAGGGTAGGCGGCTACACCTTC. Encoded protein: CAGSGGGRVGGYTF.